This TCR beta chain was profiled in a study of T cell clonotyping in hematopoietic cell transplantation. In the study overall: Blood collection times were about day -28 and days 30, 100, 180 posttransplant.

Measured with immunoSEQ multiplex PCR; TCRdb has only the in-frame clones, and not every one. The data contain roughly 13,000 clones, 62% of them singletons. CDR3 length: 16 residues. CDR1 is MDHEN and CDR2 is SYDVKM in the germline V gene. Trimming stripped 2 bases from V and 3 bases from J, with 17 bases between. Study-level results: Without cell sorting, CD4 versus CD8 contributions remain unresolved. Broader posttransplant TCR repertoire diversity was predicted by graft donor and pretransplant recipient Inverse Simpson Index values. Few recipient clonotypes overlapped donors; over 95% were de novo at given depth.

This clone was counted between two and nine times. What it recognizes is unknown. This chain links TRBV28 with TRBJ2-7; D not resolved. The sequence derives from a human donor who either received an allogeneic hematopoietic cell transplant for a myeloid malignancy or was a related donor (not recorded which). Some clones in this sample may be carry-over from other donors' samples. The specimen was PBMCs. The CDR3, as DNA: TGTGCCAGCAGTTTACCCCGGTCCGACCTCGGCTACGAGCAGTACTTC. Its translation: CASSLPRSDLGYEQYF.